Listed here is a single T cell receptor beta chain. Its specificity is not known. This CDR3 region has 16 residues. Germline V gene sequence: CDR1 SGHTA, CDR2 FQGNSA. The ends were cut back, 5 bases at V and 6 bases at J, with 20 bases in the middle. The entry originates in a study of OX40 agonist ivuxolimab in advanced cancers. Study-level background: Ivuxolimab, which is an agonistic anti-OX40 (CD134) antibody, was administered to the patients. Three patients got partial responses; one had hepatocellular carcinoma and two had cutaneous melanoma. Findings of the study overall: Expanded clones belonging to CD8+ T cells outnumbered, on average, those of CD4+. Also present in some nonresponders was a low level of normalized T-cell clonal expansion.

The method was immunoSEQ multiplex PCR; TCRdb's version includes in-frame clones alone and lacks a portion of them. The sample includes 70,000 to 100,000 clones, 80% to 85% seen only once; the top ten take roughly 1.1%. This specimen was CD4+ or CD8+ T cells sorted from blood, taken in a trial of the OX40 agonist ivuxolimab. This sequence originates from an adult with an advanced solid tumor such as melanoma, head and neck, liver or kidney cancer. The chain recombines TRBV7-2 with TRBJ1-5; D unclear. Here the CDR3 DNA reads TGTGCCAGCAGCCCATCCCCTTCGGCAGGCGGTCAGCCCCAGCATTTT. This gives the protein CASSPSPSAGGQPQHF.